The clone carrying this TCR beta chain has a handful of counts. Its matching antigen is unknown. These data belong to a study of early T cells in non-severe SARS-CoV-2 infection. Study details: Sequenced material consisted of bulk RNA (from unsorted whole blood), and chains were unpaired.

Study findings and constraints: Using VDJdb, the matching emphasized anti-spike CD8 responses while missing private and CD4 specificities.

The TCR library protocol attached unique molecular identifiers to the individual cDNA molecules. Via MiXCR, TCRdb re-called the 5' RACE reads, giving one row per CDR3 protein. The sample includes about 59,000 distinct CDR3 sequences, about 13% of them seen just once. V was clipped by 4 bases and J by 7 bases; unmatched bases: 4. Germline V gives CDR1 KGHSH, CDR2 LQKENI. There are 13 residues in the CDR3. This rearrangement joins TRBV18 to TRBJ1-2; 9 nucleotides align to TRBD1. The specimen comprised whole blood, sampled at baseline. This TCR came from an adult who was a healthcare worker with PCR-confirmed SARS-CoV-2 infection or an uninfected control (not recorded which). The CDR3 coding sequence is TGTGCCAGCTCACAAACAGGGGGCTCTGGCTACACCTTC. It yields the protein CASSQTGGSGYTF.